This T cell receptor beta chain was found in a study of blood T cell repertoires in COVID-19. Study details: T cells, B-cell-depleted T cells, or PBMCs provided the cDNA or gDNA that served as material.

Individuals aged about 18 to 89 years were recruited from 24 US areas. Participants' own reports of clinical history determined their cohort assignment. In the original workflow: Reference gene primer amplification yielded estimated nucleated cell counts. The repertoire was sequenced with immunoSEQ multiplex PCR; TCRdb's copy has only in-frame clones and lacks some. The V and J calls and clone size come from that table; D and trimming were worked out from the DNA. The data show more than 200,000 clones, with more than 75% seen just once and under 4.5% held by the top ten. The CDR3 consists of 14 residues. Per germline, CDR1 LGHDT and CDR2 YNNKEL (reference sequence). Trimming cost V 1 base and J 5 bases, with 11 bases left between them.

The sample comprised PBMCs or T cells enriched from blood (not recorded which). The rearrangement uses TRBV3-1 (or the pseudogene TRBV3-2) and TRBJ1-1, with a possible D match to TRBD1 (5 bases). This sequence was found in a man younger than 40 with acute COVID-19. DNA of the CDR3: TGTGCCAGCAGCCAAGCCGACAGAGCAACTGAAGCTTTCTTT. This sequence encodes CASSQADRATEAFF.